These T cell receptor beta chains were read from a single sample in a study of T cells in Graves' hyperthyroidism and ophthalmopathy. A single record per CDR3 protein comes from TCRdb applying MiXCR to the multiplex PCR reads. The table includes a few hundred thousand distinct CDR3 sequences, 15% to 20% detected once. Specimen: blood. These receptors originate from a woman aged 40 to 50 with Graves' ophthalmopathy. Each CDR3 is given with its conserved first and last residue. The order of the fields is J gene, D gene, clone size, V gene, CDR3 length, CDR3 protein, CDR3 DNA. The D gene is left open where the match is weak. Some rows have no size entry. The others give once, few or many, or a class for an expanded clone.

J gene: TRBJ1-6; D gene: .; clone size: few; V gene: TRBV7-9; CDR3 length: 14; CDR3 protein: CASSRNPGDSPLHF; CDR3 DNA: TGTGCCAGCAGCCGTAACCCCGGGGATTCACCCCTCCACTTT
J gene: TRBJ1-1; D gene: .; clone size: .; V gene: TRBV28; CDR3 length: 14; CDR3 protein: CASSLPPGGTEAFF; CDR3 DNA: TGTGCCAGCAGTTTACCCCCTGGGGGGACTGAAGCTTTCTTT
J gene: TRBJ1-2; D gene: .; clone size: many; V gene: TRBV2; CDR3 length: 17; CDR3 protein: CASYDRSHRRQNYGYTF; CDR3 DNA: TGTGCCAGCTATGACAGGAGCCACCGAAGACAAAACTATGGCTACACCTTC
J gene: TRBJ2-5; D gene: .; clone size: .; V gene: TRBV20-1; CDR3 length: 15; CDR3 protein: CSAEPLDGDKETQYF; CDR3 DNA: TGCAGTGCCGAACCCCTGGACGGGGACAAAGAGACCCAGTACTTC
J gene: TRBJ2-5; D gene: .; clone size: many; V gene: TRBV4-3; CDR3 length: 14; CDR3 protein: CASSHFGRQETQYF; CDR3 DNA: TGCGCCAGCAGCCACTTTGGACGACAAGAGACCCAGTACTTC
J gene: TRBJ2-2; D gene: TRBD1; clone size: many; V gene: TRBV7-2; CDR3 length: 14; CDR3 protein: CASSRTGNTGELFF; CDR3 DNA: TGTGCCAGCAGCCGGACAGGGAACACCGGGGAGCTGTTTTTT
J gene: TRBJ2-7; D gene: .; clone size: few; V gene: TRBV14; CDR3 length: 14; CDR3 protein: CASSPWGSPYEQYF; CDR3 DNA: TGTGCCAGCAGCCCGTGGGGGAGCCCCTACGAGCAGTACTTC
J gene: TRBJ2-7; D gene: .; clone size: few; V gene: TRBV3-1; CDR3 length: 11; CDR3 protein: CASSSGHEQYF; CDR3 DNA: TGTGCCAGCAGCTCAGGCCACGAGCAGTACTTC
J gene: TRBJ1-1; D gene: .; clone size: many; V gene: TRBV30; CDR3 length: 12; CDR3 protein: CAWSVYTTEAFF; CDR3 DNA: TGTGCCTGGAGTGTGTATACCACTGAAGCTTTCTTT
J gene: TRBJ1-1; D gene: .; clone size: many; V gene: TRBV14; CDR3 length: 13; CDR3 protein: CASSQGGNTEAFF; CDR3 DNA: TGTGCCAGCAGCCAAGGAGGGAACACTGAAGCTTTCTTT
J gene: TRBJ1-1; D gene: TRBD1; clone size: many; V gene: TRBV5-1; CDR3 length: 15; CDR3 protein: CATLPPGQGADEAFF; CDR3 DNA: TGCGCCACCTTACCACCGGGACAGGGGGCCGATGAAGCTTTCTTT